This TCR beta chain came from a study of CD8 T cells in ankylosing spondylitis. This CDR3 has 14 amino acids. Deletions cut 7 bases from V and 5 bases from J, with 14 bases between. Via MiXCR, TCRdb re-called the 5' RACE reads, giving one row per CDR3 protein. The table lists roughly 700,000 distinct CDR3 sequences, around 17% of them singletons. This clonotype has only a few counts. Its antigen is currently unknown. Whole-study findings and limits: Several highly homologous variants formed a TCR beta motif that appeared characteristic of ankylosing spondylitis blood.

Sequenced material: blood, either unsorted or a sorted T cell fraction (not recorded which). The rearrangement uses TRBV12-3 or TRBV12-4 and TRBJ1-4; possibly TRBD1 for D (5 bases). This clonotype was sampled from a male donor with ankylosing spondylitis. CDR3 nucleotide sequence: TGTGCCAGCAACCAGGGTGGGCGCAATGAAAAACTGTTTTTT. Protein product: CASNQGGRNEKLFF.